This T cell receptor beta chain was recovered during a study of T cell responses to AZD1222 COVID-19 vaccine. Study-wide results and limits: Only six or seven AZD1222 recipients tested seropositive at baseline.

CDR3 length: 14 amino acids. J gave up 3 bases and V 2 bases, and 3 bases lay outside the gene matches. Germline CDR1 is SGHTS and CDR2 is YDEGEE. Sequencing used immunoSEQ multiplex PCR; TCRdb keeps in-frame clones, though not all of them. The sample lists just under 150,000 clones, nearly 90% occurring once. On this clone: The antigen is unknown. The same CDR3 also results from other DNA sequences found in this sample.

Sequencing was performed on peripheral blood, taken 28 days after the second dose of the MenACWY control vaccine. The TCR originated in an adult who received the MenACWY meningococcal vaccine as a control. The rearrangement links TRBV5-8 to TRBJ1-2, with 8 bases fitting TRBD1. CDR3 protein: CASSFQGADYGYTF. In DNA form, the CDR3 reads TGTGCCAGCAGCTTTCAGGGGGCGGACTATGGCTACACCTTC.